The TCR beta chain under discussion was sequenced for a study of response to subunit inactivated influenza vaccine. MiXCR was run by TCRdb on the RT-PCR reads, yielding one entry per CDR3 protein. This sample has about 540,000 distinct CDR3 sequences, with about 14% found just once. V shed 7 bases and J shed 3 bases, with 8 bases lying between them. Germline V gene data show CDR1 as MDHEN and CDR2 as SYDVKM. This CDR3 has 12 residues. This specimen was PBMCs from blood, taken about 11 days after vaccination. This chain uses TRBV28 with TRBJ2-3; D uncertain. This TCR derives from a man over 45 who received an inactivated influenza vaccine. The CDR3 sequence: CASKPLTDTQYF. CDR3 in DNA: TGTGCCAGCAAACCCCTAACAGATACGCAGTATTTT.